Given below is one T cell receptor (beta chain) in context. This sample was taken from a study of blood T cell repertoires in COVID-19. Study overall: Whether acute or convalescent, the COVID-19 samples came from the United States, Italy and Spain. T cells, B-cell-depleted T cells, or PBMCs supplied cDNA or gDNA.

The germline V gene encodes CDR1 SGDLS and CDR2 YYNGEE. V lost 4 bases and J lost 1, with 9 bases in between. The CDR3 extends over 14 amino acids. In the authors' methods: Estimates of nucleated cell counts were drawn from the amplification of reference gene primers. Using immunoSEQ multiplex PCR, the repertoire was profiled, and TCRdb retains in-frame clones only, with some absent. V and J calls and clone size are copied from that table; D and trimming were computed from the DNA. The sample consists of under 150,000 clones, approximately 85% of them appearing once. Sequencing was carried out using peripheral blood. This TCR derives from a human donor in a cohort sampled during active COVID-19. The chain uses TRBV9 and TRBJ1-5; the D gene is possibly TRBD1 (5 bases). The CDR3 DNA is TGTGCCAGCAGCCCTGGGGGGAGCAATCAGCCCCAGCATTTT. This gives the protein CASSPGGSNQPQHF.